This TCR beta chain stems from a study of beta chain features in type 1 diabetes. Looking at the study overall: The patient and healthy donor groups were comparable for age, gender and cell yields. Examined across all samples were just under 110,000,000 sorted cells.

V was pared by 5 bases and J by 1 base, with 3 bases of the junction left unmatched. The CDR3 has 14 residues. Germline V gives CDR1 MNHEY, CDR2 SVGAGI. Cell sorting via CD45RO/CCR7/CD25/CD127/CD95/CD27 was performed to obtain CD4+ naive, central memory, regulatory and stem cell-like memory cells. In this sample, this clone turned up a few times. The antigen remains undetermined. Broader study findings: Any HLA-type effect on TCRB rearrangement remained unresolved here. A moderate, significant TCRB CDR3 shortening appeared in type 1 diabetes across four CD4+ subsets.

The authors reverse transcribed all of the isolated RNA, so sequencing captured expressed TCRB transcripts. Profiling relied on immunoSEQ multiplex PCR, and the TCRdb table lists in-frame clones only, not all of them. The sample yields about 710,000 clones, around 15% seen once. The receptor's source is a man aged 18 to 30 with type 1 diabetes. Input material: naive CD4+ T cells from blood. The chain joins TRBV6-5 to TRBJ2-7; 9 bases agree with TRBD1. The CDR3 region is CASSPDRGSYEQYF. CDR3 in DNA: TGTGCCAGCAGTCCAGACAGGGGGTCCTACGAGCAGTACTTC.